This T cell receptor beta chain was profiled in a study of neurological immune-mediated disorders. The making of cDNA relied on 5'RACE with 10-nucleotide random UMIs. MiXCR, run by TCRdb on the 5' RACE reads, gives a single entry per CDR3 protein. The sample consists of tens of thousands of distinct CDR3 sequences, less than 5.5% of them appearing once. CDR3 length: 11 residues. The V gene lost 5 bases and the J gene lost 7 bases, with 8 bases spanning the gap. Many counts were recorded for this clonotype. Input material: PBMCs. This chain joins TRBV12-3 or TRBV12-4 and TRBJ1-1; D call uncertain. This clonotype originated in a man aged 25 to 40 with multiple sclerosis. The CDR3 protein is CASSQAFEAFF. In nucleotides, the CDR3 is TGTGCCAGCAGTCAGGCCTTTGAAGCTTTCTTT.